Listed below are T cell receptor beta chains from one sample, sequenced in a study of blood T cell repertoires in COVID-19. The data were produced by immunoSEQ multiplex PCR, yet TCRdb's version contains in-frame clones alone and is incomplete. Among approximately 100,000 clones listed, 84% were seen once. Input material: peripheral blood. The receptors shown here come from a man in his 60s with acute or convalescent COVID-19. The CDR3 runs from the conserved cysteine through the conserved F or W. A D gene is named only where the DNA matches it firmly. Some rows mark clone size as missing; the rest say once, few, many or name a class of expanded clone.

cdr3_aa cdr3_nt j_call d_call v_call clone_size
CASSPTTNRFKRPWFF TGCGCCAGCAGCCCAACTACTAACAGGTTCAAAAGGCCTTGGTTCTTC TRBJ2-1 . TRBV5-1 .
CASTRGGFSWEQFF TGTGCCAGCACAAGAGGGGGTTTCTCGTGGGAGCAGTTCTTC TRBJ2-1 . TRBV28 once
CASSLVSGTPNTEAFF TGCGCCAGCAGCTTGGTGTCTGGGACACCGAACACTGAAGCTTTCTTT TRBJ1-1 . TRBV5-1 .
CASSSSTGELFF TGTGCCAGCAGCTCCAGCACCGGGGAGCTGTTTTTT TRBJ2-2 . TRBV6-5 .
CASSVRGLDTQYF TGTGCCAGCAGCGTAAGGGGCCTGGATACGCAGTATTTT TRBJ2-3 . TRBV9 .
CASSHPTGKGITQPQHF TGCGCCAGCAGCCACCCGACGGGGAAAGGTATAACTCAGCCCCAGCATTTT TRBJ1-5 . TRBV4-1 .
CASSLELGQGLAYEQYF TGTGCCAGCAGCTTGGAGTTGGGACAGGGACTCGCCTACGAGCAGTACTTC TRBJ2-7 TRBD1 TRBV5-6 .
CASSPERGEQYF TGTGCCAGCAGCCCCGAGCGGGGCGAGCAGTACTTC TRBJ2-7 TRBD2 TRBV13 .
CATTKDREETQYF TGTGCCACCACCAAGGACAGGGAGGAGACCCAGTACTTC TRBJ2-5 TRBD1 TRBV10-3 once
CASCKAPGQGSCEKLFF TGCGCCAGCTGCAAAGCTCCGGGACAGGGAAGTTGTGAAAAACTGTTTTTT TRBJ1-4 TRBD1 TRBV23-1 .
CASSLNIEDQPQHF TGCGCCAGCAGCTTAAATATAGAGGATCAGCCCCAGCATTTT TRBJ1-5 . TRBV5-1 .
CATGSVRPGDTQYF TGTGCCACCGGTAGCGTCCGTCCCGGAGATACGCAGTATTTT TRBJ2-3 . TRBV24-1 .
CASSLGDTRDYGYTF TGTGCCAGCAGCCTAGGGGACACCCGAGACTATGGCTACACCTTC TRBJ1-2 . TRBV11-2 once
CASTGARYDNEQFF TGCGCCAGCACTGGGGCGCGTTACGACAATGAGCAGTTCTTC TRBJ2-1 . TRBV5-1 .
CASSPQGLGWAFF TGCGCCAGCAGCCCCCAGGGACTGGGTTGGGCTTTCTTT TRBJ1-1 . TRBV4-1 few
CASDRGMADTQYF TGTGCCAGCGACAGGGGAATGGCAGATACGCAGTATTTT TRBJ2-3 TRBD1 TRBV6-6 once
CASSLAGSYFNEQFF TGCGCCAGCAGCTTGGCGGGATCCTACTTCAATGAGCAGTTCTTC TRBJ2-1 . TRBV5-1 .
CASSYSGAATNEKLFF TGTGCCAGCAGTTACTCAGGGGCGGCAACTAATGAAAAACTGTTTTTT TRBJ1-4 . TRBV6-5 once
CASSFAWAQYEQYF TGTGCCAGCAGCTTCGCCTGGGCCCAATACGAGCAGTACTTC TRBJ2-7 . TRBV7-8 .
CASSPRTSGGLDF TGTGCCAGCAGCCCCCGGACTAGCGGGGGTTTGGATTTT TRBJ2-3 TRBD2 TRBV7-3 .
CASSGRRGLGNSPLHF TGTGCCAGCAGTGGGAGGAGGGGGCTAGGAAATTCACCCCTCCACTTT TRBJ1-6 TRBD1 TRBV2 .
CASSQSVRVYSGANVLTF TGTGCCAGCAGCCAATCGGTACGAGTATACTCTGGGGCCAACGTCCTGACTTTC TRBJ2-6 . TRBV3-1/TRBV3-2 .
CSVEGTENTGELFF TGCAGCGTTGAAGGGACAGAAAACACCGGGGAGCTGTTTTTT TRBJ2-2 . TRBV29-1 .
CASSFGGGGGNEQFF TGTGCCAGCAGTTTCGGCGGGGGGGGCGGCAATGAGCAGTTCTTC TRBJ2-1 TRBD2 TRBV6-2/TRBV6-3 .
CASIPGGKNTEAFF TGTGCCAGCATACCCGGCGGGAAGAACACTGAAGCTTTCTTT TRBJ1-1 . TRBV28 .
CASGQDTRPGTNEKLFF TGTGCCAGTGGTCAGGACACCAGACCAGGAACTAATGAAAAACTGTTTTTT TRBJ1-4 . TRBV19 .
CASRWDRGTIGYTF TGTGCCAGCAGGTGGGACAGGGGAACTATTGGCTACACCTTC TRBJ1-2 TRBD1 TRBV28 .
CASDDRGQGGELFF TGCGCCAGTGACGACAGGGGGCAAGGCGGGGAGCTGTTTTTT TRBJ2-2 TRBD1 TRBV5-1 .
CASSPYLFTEAFF TGTGCCAGTAGTCCCTACTTGTTCACTGAAGCTTTCTTT TRBJ1-1 . TRBV19 few
CASSLGGGPYNEQFF TGTGCCAGCAGCTTGGGAGGGGGACCATACAATGAGCAGTTCTTC TRBJ2-1 . TRBV7-2 .
CASSLNRSGYGYTF TGTGCCAGCAGCTTAAACAGGTCTGGGTATGGCTACACCTTC TRBJ1-2 . TRBV7-2 .
CASRFSGTDTQYF TGTGCCAGTAGGTTCAGTGGCACAGATACGCAGTATTTT TRBJ2-3 . TRBV19 .
CASSIDLRPGRNEQFF TGTGCCAGTAGTATAGATCTTCGGCCAGGGCGCAATGAGCAGTTCTTC TRBJ2-1 . TRBV19 .
CASSGRGTEAFF TGCGCCAGCAGCGGACGGGGCACTGAAGCTTTCTTT TRBJ1-1 . TRBV4-3 .
CASSERMQGSPNEQFF TGTGCCAGCAGTGAAAGGATGCAGGGGTCCCCCAATGAGCAGTTCTTC TRBJ2-1 . TRBV2 .
CASSIFAQEYNQPQHF TGTGCCAGTAGTATTTTCGCACAAGAATACAATCAGCCCCAGCATTTT TRBJ1-5 . TRBV19 .
CASMSDGNYGYTF TGTGCCAGCATGTCAGACGGGAACTATGGCTACACCTTC TRBJ1-2 . TRBV2 .
CASSSFHNEQFF TGTGCCAGCAGTTCTTTCCACAATGAGCAGTTCTTC TRBJ2-1 . TRBV28 .
CAWSVQVNTEAFF TGTGCCTGGAGTGTACAAGTGAACACTGAAGCTTTCTTT TRBJ1-1 . TRBV30 .
CASSKYPGSMNTEAFF TGTGCCAGCAGTAAATATCCGGGTAGCATGAACACTGAAGCTTTCTTT TRBJ1-1 . TRBV5-6 once
CASSLDNYNEQFF TGTGCCAGCAGCTTAGATAATTACAATGAGCAGTTCTTC TRBJ2-1 . TRBV7-6 .
CASSGASTDTQYF TGTGCCAGCAGCGGGGCCAGCACAGATACGCAGTATTTT TRBJ2-3 . TRBV9 .
CASYLGGVRTDTQYF TGTGCCAGCTACCTTGGGGGGGTGCGCACAGATACGCAGTATTTT TRBJ2-3 TRBD2 TRBV6-5 .
CAISDYSGVGTDTQYF TGTGCCATCAGTGATTATTCCGGGGTAGGCACAGATACGCAGTATTTT TRBJ2-3 . TRBV10-3 .
CASKTSGGNEQFF TGTGCCAGCAAGACTAGCGGGGGGAATGAGCAGTTCTTC TRBJ2-1 TRBD2 TRBV2 .
CASSANTGGRNYGYTF TGTGCCAGCAGTGCTAATACAGGGGGAAGAAACTATGGCTACACCTTC TRBJ1-2 TRBD1 TRBV6-1 .
CASSFAGLDQETQYF TGCGCCAGCAGCTTCGCCGGACTAGACCAAGAGACCCAGTACTTC TRBJ2-5 TRBD2 TRBV5-1 once
CASTSGGVYNEQFF TGTGCCTCGACTAGCGGGGGAGTCTACAATGAGCAGTTCTTC TRBJ2-1 TRBD2 TRBV19 .
CASEAGANTEAFF TGTGCTAGTGAAGCGGGGGCAAACACTGAAGCTTTCTTT TRBJ1-1 . TRBV12-5 .
CASSIPGQGSLNYGYTF TGTGCCAGTAGTATACCCGGACAGGGCTCTCTTAACTATGGCTACACCTTC TRBJ1-2 TRBD1 TRBV19 .
CASSQDQGRGPYEQYF TGTGCCAGCAGCCAAGATCAGGGCAGGGGCCCCTACGAGCAGTACTTC TRBJ2-7 . TRBV3-1/TRBV3-2 .
CASSIRGLPYEQYF TGCGCCAGCAGCATTCGGGGACTACCGTACGAGCAGTACTTC TRBJ2-7 TRBD2 TRBV5-1 .
CASSSAQGGGEKLFF TGTGCCAGCAGTTCCGCACAGGGGGGGGGAGAAAAACTGTTTTTT TRBJ1-4 TRBD1 TRBV6-5 .
CASSLNGGVSYYGYTF TGTGCCAGCAGCTTAAACGGGGGGGTGTCCTACTATGGCTACACCTTC TRBJ1-2 . TRBV7-2 few
CASSEAGAGRNEKLFF TGTGCCAGCAGTGAAGCAGGAGCAGGGAGGAATGAAAAACTGTTTTTT TRBJ1-4 . TRBV2 .
CASRQRTGNSPLHF TGCGCCAGCAGACAAAGGACAGGGAATTCACCCCTCCACTTT TRBJ1-6 TRBD1 TRBV5-1 .
CASSHGQGTYNEQFF TGCGCCAGCAGCCATGGACAGGGTACCTACAATGAGCAGTTCTTC TRBJ2-1 TRBD1 TRBV5-1 few
CATTNRGQGETQYF TGTGCCACCACTAATAGGGGACAGGGAGAGACCCAGTACTTC TRBJ2-5 TRBD1 TRBV19 once
CASSPLGSQGMVGNQPQHF TGTGCCAGCAGTCCTCTAGGTTCACAGGGAATGGTAGGCAATCAGCCCCAGCATTTT TRBJ1-5 . TRBV28 .
CASSLQRGSTEAFF TGTGCCAGCAGCTTACAGAGGGGGAGCACTGAAGCTTTCTTT TRBJ1-1 . TRBV5-8 .